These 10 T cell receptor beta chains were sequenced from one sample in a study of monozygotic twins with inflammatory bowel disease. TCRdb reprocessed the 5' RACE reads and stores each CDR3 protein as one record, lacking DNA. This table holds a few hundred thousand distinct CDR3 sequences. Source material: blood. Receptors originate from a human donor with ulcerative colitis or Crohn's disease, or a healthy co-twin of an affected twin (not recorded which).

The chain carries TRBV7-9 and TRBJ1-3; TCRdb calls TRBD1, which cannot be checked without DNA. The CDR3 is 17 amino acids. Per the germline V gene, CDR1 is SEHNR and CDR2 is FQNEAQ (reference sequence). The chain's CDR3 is CASSWPGTGASGNTIYF.

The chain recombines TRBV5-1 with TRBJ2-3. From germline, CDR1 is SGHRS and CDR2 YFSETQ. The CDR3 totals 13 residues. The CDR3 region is CASTLDSTDTQYF.

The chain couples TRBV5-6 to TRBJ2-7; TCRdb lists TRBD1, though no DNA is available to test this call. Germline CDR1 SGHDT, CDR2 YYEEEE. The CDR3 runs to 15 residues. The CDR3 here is CASSWYARQNYEQYF.

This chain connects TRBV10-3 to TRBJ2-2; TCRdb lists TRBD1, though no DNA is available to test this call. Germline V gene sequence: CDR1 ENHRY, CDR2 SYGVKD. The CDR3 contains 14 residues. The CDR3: CAIRGIGGTGELFF.

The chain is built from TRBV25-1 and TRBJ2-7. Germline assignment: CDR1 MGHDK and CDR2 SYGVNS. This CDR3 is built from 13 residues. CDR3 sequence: CASSLTGFYEQYF.

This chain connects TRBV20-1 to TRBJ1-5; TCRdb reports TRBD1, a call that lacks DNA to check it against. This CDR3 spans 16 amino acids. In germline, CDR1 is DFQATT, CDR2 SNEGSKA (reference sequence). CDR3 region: CSARAITVSPNQPQHF.

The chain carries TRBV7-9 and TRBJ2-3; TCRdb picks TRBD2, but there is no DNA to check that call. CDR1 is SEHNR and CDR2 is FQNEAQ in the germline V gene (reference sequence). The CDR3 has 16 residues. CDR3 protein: CASSSNRDGRVDTQYF.

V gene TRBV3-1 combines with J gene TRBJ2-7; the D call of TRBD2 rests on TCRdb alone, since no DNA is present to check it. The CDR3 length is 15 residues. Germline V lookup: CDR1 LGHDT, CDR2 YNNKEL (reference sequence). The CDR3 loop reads CASSSRLGLPYEQYF.

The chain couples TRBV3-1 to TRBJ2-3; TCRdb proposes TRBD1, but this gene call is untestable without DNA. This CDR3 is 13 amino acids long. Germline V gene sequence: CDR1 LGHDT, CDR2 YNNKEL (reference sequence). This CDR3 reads CASSQLGGDTQYF.

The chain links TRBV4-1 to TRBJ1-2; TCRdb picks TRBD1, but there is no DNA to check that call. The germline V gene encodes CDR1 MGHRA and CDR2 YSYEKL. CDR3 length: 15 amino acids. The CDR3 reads CASSLQTGTAIGYTF.